This T cell receptor beta chain was sequenced during a study of T cells in Graves' hyperthyroidism and ophthalmopathy. Amplification yielded TCR beta CDR3 regions, with RNA transcripts as the source. An initial round of RT-PCR targeting the TCR CDR3 relied on the HTBI primer set. TCRdb ran MiXCR on the multiplex PCR reads and lists one entry per CDR3 protein. This sample has around 56,000 distinct CDR3 sequences, with roughly 50% found just once. This CDR3 has 15 amino acids. V gave up 1 base and J gave up 7 bases; unmatched junction bases: 4. From germline, CDR1 is SGHNT and CDR2 YENEEA. This clonotype has at least ten counts.

The chain links TRBV11-3 to TRBJ2-2, with 9 bases fitting TRBD2. The source material was blood. The receptor comes from a woman aged 55 to 70 with Graves' ophthalmopathy. For the CDR3, the DNA is TGTGCCAGCAGCTTAGGACTAGCGGAAGGCGGGGAGCTGTTTTTT. Translation gives CASSLGLAEGGELFF.